These T cell receptor beta chains were read from a single sample in a study of somatic mutations in cytotoxic T cells in rheumatoid arthritis. Generated by immunoSEQ multiplex PCR, the TCRdb table keeps only in-frame clones and is missing some. The sample gives several thousand clones, 79% of which show up once; 4% to 6% is in the top ten. Sample: CD8+ T cells sorted from blood. The source of these receptors is an adult with rheumatoid arthritis. Both conserved end residues are part of each CDR3. Clone size is not always given. Where it is, it says once, few, many or a class for expanded clones.

v_call,clone_size,j_call,cdr3_aa
TRBV2,few,TRBJ2-1,CASRPLASEQFF
TRBV19,NA,TRBJ2-1,CATNKGQGVNEQFF
TRBV7-2,NA,TRBJ2-3,CASSVNQRDSTDTQYF
TRBV28,NA,TRBJ1-1,CASSPGQGVGAEAFF
TRBV11-3,NA,TRBJ1-5,CASSSCNQPQHF
TRBV5-1,once,TRBJ2-4,CASSLGRPNGDIQYF
TRBV27,NA,TRBJ2-7,CASSLDSSYEQYF
TRBV18,NA,TRBJ2-7,CATRTRTGNSYEQYF
TRBV30,NA,TRBJ1-1,CAWIGGGTEAFF
TRBV29-1,NA,TRBJ2-3,CSVEDDREWDTQYF
TRBV2,NA,TRBJ2-3,CASFVPEQGRTDTQYF
TRBV28,NA,TRBJ2-7,CASSLRGNDYEQYF
TRBV6-1,few,TRBJ2-1,CASSERGYNEQFF
TRBV19,NA,TRBJ1-1,CASSIGFSDPVMKAFF
TRBV28,NA,TRBJ1-1,CASSPGRGFEAFF
TRBV10-3,NA,TRBJ2-7,CAISESAATYEQYF
TRBV19,medium-sized,TRBJ1-5,CASSTLGGASNQPQHF
TRBV2,NA,TRBJ2-3,CASRDLAGGGTDTQYF
TRBV18,once,TRBJ2-3,CASSPPTPREGYTDTQYF